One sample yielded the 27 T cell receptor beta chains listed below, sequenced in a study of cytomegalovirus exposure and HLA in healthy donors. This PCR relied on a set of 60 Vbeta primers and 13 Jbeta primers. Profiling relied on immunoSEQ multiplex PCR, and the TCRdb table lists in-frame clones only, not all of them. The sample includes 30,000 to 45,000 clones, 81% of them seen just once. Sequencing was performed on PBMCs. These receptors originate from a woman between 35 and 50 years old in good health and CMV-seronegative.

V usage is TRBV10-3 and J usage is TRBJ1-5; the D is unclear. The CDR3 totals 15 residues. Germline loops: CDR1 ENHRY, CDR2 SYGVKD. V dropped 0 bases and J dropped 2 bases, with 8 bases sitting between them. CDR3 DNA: TGTGCCATCAGTGAGTCGATAGTCGGCAATCAGCCCCAGCATTTT. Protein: CAISESIVGNQPQHF.

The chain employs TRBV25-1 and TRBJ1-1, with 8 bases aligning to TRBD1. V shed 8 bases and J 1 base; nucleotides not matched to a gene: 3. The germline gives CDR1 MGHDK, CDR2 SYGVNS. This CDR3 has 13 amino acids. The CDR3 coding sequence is TGTGCCAGCGCCGGACAGGGGAACACTGAAGCTTTCTTT. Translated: CASAGQGNTEAFF.

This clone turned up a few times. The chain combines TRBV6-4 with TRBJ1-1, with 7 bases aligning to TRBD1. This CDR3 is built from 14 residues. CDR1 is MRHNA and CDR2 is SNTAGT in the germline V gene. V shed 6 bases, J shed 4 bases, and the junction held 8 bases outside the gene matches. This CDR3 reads CASSFWDRGTEAFF. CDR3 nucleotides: TGTGCCAGCAGCTTTTGGGACAGAGGCACTGAAGCTTTCTTT.

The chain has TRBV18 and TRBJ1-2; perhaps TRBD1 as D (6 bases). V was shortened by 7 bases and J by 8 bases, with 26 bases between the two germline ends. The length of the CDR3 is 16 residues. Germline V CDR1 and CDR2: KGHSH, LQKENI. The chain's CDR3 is CASYGRTANLTRGYTF. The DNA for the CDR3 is TGTGCCAGCTACGGACGGACAGCCAACTTAACGAGAGGCTACACCTTC.

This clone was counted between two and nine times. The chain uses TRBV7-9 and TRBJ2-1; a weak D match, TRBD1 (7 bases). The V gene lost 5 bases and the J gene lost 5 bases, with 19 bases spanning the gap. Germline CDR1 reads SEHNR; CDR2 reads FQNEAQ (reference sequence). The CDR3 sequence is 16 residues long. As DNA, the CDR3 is TGTGCCAGCAGCCCCCGTGGAGGGGGCACGGACAATGAGCAGTTCTTC. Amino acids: CASSPRGGGTDNEQFF.

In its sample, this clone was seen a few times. The CDR3 sequence is CAASGGLDEETQYF. The CDR3 DNA is TGTGCCGCCAGCGGGGGGCTCGATGAAGAGACCCAGTACTTC. The chain employs TRBV10-3 and TRBJ2-5; 9 nucleotides align to TRBD2. This CDR3 is 14 amino acids long. Germline V gives CDR1 ENHRY, CDR2 SYGVKD. V shed 11 bases and J 3 bases; nucleotides not matched to a gene: 10.

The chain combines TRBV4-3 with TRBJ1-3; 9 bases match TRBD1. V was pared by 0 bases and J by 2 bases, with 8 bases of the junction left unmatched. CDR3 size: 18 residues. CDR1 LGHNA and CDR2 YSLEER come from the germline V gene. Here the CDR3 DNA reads TGCGCCAGCAGCCAAGAGGGGAAGGGACAGGGAACTGGAAACACCATATATTTT. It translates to CASSQEGKGQGTGNTIYF.

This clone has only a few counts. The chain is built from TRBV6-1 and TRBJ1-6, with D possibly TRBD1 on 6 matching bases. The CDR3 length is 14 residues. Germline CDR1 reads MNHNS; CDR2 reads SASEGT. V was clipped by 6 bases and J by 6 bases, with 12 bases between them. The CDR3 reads CASRGAGANSPLHF. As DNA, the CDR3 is TGTGCCAGCAGGGGGGCAGGGGCTAATTCACCCCTCCACTTT.

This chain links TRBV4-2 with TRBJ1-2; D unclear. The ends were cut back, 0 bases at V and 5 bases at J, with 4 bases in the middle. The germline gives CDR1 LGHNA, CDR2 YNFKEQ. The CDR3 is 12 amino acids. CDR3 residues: CASSQDSYGYTF. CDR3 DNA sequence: TGTGCCAGCAGCCAAGATAGTTATGGCTACACCTTC.

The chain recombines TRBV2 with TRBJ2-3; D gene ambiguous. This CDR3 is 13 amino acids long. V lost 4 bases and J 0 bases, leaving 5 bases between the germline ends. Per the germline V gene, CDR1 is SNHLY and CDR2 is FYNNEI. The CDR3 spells CASSVTSTDTQYF. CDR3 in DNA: TGTGCCAGCAGTGTCACTAGCACAGATACGCAGTATTTT.

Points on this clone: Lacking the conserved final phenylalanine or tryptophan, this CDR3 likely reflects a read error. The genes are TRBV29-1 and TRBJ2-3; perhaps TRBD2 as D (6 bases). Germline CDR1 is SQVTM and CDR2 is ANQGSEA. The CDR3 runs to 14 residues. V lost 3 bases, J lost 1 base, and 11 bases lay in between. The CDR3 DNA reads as TGCAGCGTTGAGTCGGGACTGCGCACAGATACGCAGTATTGT. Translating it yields CSVESGLRTDTQYC.

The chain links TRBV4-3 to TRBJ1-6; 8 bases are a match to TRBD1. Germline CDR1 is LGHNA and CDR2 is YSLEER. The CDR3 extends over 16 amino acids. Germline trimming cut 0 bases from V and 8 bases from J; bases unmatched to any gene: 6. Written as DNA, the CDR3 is TGCGCCAGCAGCCAAGACCCGCAGGGGGCGGATTCACCCCTCCACTTT. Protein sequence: CASSQDPQGADSPLHF.

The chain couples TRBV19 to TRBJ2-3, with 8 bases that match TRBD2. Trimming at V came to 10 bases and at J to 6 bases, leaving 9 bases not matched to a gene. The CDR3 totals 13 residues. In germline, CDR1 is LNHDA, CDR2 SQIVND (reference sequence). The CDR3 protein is CATREGGLDTQYF. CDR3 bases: TGTGCCACCCGGGAGGGGGGCCTCGATACGCAGTATTTT.

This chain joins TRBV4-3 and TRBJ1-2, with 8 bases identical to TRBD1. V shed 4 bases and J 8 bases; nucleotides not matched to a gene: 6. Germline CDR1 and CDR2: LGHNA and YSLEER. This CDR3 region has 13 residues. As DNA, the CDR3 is TGCGCCAGCAGCCCTGACAGGGGCAGGGGCTACACCTTC. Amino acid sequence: CASSPDRGRGYTF.

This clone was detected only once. CDR3 protein: CASRLDRDESNYGYTF. In nucleotides, the CDR3 is TGTGCAAGTCGCTTAGACAGGGACGAGTCTAACTATGGCTACACCTTC. This chain links TRBV12-2 with TRBJ1-2; no DNA check was done on the table's D call, TRBD1. TRBV12-2 is assigned pseudogene status. The CDR3 is 16 amino acids.

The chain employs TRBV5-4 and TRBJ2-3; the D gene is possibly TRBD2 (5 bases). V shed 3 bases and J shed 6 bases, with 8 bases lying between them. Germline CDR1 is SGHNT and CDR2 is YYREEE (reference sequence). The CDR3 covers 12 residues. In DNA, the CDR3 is TGTGCCAGCAGCTCGGACTCCGATACGCAGTATTTT. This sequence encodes CASSSDSDTQYF.

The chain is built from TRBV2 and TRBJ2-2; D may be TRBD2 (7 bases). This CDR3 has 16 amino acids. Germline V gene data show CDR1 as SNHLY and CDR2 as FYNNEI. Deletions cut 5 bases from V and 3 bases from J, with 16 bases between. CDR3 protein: CASSLQAGTYTGELFF. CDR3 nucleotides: TGTGCCAGCAGTCTCCAAGCGGGGACATACACCGGGGAGCTGTTTTTT.

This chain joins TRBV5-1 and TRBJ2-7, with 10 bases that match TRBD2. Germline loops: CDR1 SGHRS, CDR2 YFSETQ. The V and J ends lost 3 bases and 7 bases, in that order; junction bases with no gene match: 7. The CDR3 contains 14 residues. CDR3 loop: CASSSGTSVLEQYF. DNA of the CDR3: TGCGCCAGCAGCTCCGGGACTAGCGTACTGGAGCAGTACTTC.

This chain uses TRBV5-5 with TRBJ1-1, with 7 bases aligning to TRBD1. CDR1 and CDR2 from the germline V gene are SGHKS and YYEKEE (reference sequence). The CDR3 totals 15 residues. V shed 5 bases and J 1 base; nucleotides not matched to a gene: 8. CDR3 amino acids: CASRSGGTANTEAFF. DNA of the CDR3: TGTGCCAGCAGATCGGGAGGGACAGCGAACACTGAAGCTTTCTTT.

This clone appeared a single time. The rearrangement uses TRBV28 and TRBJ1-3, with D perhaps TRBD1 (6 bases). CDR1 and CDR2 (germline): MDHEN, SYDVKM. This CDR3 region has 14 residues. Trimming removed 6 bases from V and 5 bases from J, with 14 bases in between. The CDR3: CASRQGNFRNTIYF. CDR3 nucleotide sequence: TGTGCCAGCAGACAGGGAAATTTCCGAAACACCATATATTTT.

The CDR3 DNA reads as TGTGCCAGCCGGCGACTAGACTTCTACGAGCAGTACTTC. Residues: CASRRLDFYEQYF. The chain is built from TRBV27 and TRBJ2-7; tentative D call: TRBD2 (6 bases). The germline gives CDR1 MNHEY, CDR2 SMNVEV (reference sequence). The CDR3 loop spans 13 amino acids. Trimming stripped 8 bases from V and 3 bases from J, with 14 bases between.

This chain's CDR3 is CASSVEGRDTEAFF. CDR3 nucleotides: TGTGCCAGCAGCGTAGAAGGGAGGGACACTGAAGCTTTCTTT. The V gene is TRBV9, the J gene TRBJ1-1; D gene unclear. The CDR3 has 14 residues. Germline assignment: CDR1 SGDLS and CDR2 YYNGEE. V was pared by 0 bases and J by 3 bases, with 9 bases between.

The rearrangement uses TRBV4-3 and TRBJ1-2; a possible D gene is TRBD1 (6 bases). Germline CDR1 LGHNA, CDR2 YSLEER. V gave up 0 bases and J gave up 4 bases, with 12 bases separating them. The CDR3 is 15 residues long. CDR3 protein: CASSQDLGRGYGYTF. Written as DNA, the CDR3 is TGCGCCAGCAGCCAAGATCTGGGCAGGGGCTATGGCTACACCTTC.

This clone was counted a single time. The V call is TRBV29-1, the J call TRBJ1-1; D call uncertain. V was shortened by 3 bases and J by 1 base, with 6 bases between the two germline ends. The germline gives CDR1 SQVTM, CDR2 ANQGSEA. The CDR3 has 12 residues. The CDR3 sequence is CSVDTSNTEAFF. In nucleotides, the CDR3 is TGCAGCGTTGACACATCGAACACTGAAGCTTTCTTT.

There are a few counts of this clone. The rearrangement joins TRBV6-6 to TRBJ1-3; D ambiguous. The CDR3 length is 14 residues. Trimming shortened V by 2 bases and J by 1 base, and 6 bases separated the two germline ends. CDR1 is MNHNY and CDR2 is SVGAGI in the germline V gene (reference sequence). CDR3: CASSYPVSGNTIYF. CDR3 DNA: TGTGCCAGCAGTTACCCAGTGTCTGGAAACACCATATATTTT.

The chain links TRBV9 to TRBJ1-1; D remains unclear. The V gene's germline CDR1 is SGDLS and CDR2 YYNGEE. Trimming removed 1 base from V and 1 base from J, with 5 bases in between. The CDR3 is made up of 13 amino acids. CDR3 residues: CASSVTTNTEAFF. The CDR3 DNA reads TGTGCCAGCAGCGTAACAACGAACACTGAAGCTTTCTTT.

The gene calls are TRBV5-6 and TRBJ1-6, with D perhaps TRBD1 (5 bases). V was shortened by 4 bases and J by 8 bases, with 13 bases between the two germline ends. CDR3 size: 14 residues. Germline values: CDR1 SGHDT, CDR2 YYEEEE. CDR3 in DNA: TGTGCCAGCAGCCCCGGTAGGGGCTATTCACCCCTCCACTTT. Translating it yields CASSPGRGYSPLHF.